There are many counts of the clone carrying this T cell receptor beta chain. This record belongs to a study of neurological immune-mediated disorders. MiXCR, applied by TCRdb to the 5' RACE reads, yields one record per CDR3 protein. Among tens of thousands of distinct CDR3 sequences, 15% to 20% were seen once, and the ten largest hold over 15%. Unsorted libraries were derived from 2 million PBMCs stored at -80 C. Trimming at V came to 3 bases and at J to 9 bases, leaving 7 bases not matched to a gene. Germline lookup yields CDR1 MNHEY and CDR2 SMNVEV (reference sequence). CDR3 size: 14 residues. What was sequenced was PBMCs. The receptor comes from a middle-aged woman in good health. The chain carries TRBV27 and TRBJ1-5; 8 bases match TRBD1. The CDR3 spells CASSFGTGQWPQHF. DNA for the CDR3: TGTGCCAGCAGTTTTGGGACAGGCCAATGGCCCCAGCATTTT.